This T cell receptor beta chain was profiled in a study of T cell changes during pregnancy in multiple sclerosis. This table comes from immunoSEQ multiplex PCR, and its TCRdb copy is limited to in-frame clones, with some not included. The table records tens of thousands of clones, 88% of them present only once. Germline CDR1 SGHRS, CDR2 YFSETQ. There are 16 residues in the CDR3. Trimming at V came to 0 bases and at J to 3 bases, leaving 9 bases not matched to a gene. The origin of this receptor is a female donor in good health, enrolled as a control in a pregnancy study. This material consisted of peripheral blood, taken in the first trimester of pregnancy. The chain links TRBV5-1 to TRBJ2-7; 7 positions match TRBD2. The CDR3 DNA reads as TGCGCCAGCAGCTTGGCCGCCAGCGGGGCTCTCTACGAGCAGTACTTC. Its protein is CASSLAASGALYEQYF.